The T cell receptor (beta chain) under discussion was sequenced for a study of CD8 T cells in ankylosing spondylitis. Study-wide findings and caveats: Ankylosing spondylitis blood appeared to be characterized by a TCR beta motif of fewer than ten highly homologous variants.

The ends were cut back, 0 bases at V and 5 bases at J, with 6 bases in the middle. This CDR3 is built from 13 residues. The V gene's germline CDR1 is SGDLS and CDR2 YYNGEE. This clonotype was detected ten times or more. What it recognizes is unknown. TCRdb reprocessed the 5' RACE reads with MiXCR, giving one entry per CDR3 protein. The sample lists about 240,000 distinct CDR3 sequences, approximately 9% occurring once. Sequencing input: blood, either unsorted or a sorted T cell fraction (not recorded which). This rearrangement joins TRBV9 to TRBJ2-1, with no clear D. This TCR was recovered from a male donor with ankylosing spondylitis or in good health (not recorded which). CDR3 residues: CASSVEGHNEQFF. The CDR3 bases are TGTGCCAGCAGCGTAGAAGGGCACAATGAGCAGTTCTTC.